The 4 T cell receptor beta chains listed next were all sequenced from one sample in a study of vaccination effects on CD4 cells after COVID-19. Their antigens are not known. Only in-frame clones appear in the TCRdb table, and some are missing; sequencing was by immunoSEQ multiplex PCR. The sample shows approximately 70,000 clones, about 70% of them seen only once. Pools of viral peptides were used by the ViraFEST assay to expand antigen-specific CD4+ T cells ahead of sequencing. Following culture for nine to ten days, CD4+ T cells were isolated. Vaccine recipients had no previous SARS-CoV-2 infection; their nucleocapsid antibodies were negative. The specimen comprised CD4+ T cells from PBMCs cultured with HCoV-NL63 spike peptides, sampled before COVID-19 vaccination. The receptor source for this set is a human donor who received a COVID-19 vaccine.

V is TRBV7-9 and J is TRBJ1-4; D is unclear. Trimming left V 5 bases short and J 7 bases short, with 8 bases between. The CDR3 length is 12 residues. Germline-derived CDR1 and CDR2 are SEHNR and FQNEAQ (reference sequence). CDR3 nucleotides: TGTGCCAGCAGCCCGGCGCGTGAAAAACTGTTTTTT. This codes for CASSPAREKLFF.

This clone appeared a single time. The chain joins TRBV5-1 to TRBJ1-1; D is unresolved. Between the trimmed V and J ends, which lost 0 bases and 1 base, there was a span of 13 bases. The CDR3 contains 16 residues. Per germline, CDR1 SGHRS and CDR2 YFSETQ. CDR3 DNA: TGCGCCAGCAGCTTGGGTACGATCCCCCCGAACACTGAAGCTTTCTTT. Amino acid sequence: CASSLGTIPPNTEAFF.

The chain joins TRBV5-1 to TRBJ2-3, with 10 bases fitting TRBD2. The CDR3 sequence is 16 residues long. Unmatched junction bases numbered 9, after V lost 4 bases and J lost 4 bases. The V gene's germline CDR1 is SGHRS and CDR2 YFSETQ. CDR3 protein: CASSAQGTSASDTQYF. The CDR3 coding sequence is TGCGCCAGCAGCGCCCAGGGGACTAGCGCCTCAGATACGCAGTATTTT.

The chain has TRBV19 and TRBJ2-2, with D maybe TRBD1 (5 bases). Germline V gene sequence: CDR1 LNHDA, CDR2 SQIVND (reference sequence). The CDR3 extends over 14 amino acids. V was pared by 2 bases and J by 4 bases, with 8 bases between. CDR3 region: CASSISGSTGELFF. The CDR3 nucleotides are TGTGCCAGTAGTATATCAGGGTCCACCGGGGAGCTGTTTTTT. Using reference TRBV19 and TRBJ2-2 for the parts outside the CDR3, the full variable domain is DGGITQSPKYLFRKEGQNVTLSCEQNLNHDAMYWYRQDPGQGLRLIYYSQIVNDFQKGDIAEGYSVSREKKESFPLTVTSAQKNPTAFYLCASSISGSTGELFFGEGSRLTVL.